One and the same sample provided the 23 T cell receptor beta chains below, sequenced in a study of Ad26.COV2.S vaccination and SARS-CoV-2 variants. Treatment: some 20 received Ad26.COV2.S at low or high dose, single or two shots; about 5 received placebo; per-sample allocation not given. The investigators took samples on day 63 after the first vaccine or placebo injection. Only in-frame clones appear in the TCRdb table, and some are missing; sequencing was by immunoSEQ multiplex PCR. The repertoire consists of some 450,000 clones, with 90% occurring once and the leading ten covering roughly 4.3%. The sample here was peripheral blood, taken in a trial of Ad26.COV2.S vaccine versus placebo. The source of these receptors is a person between 18 and 65 years old who received the Ad26.COV2.S COVID-19 vaccine or a placebo.

V and J are TRBV4-1 and TRBJ2-7; tentative D call: TRBD2 (5 bases). The CDR3 covers 16 residues. V lost 0 bases to trimming and J lost 0 bases, with 12 bases between them. The germline gives CDR1 MGHRA, CDR2 YSYEKL. The CDR3: CASSQDAGGISYEQYF. The CDR3 DNA is TGCGCCAGCAGCCAAGACGCGGGTGGCATCTCCTACGAGCAGTACTTC.

V usage is TRBV10-3 and J usage is TRBJ2-5; D possibly corresponds to TRBD1 (5 bases). From germline, CDR1 is ENHRY and CDR2 SYGVKD. This CDR3 region has 13 residues. V gave up 2 bases and J gave up 3 bases, with 7 bases separating them. The chain's CDR3 is CAISEPGKETQYF. The DNA of the CDR3 is TGTGCCATCAGTGAGCCAGGGAAAGAGACCCAGTACTTC.

The count of this clone is one. V is TRBV3-1 (or the pseudogene TRBV3-2) and J is TRBJ1-5; D is perhaps TRBD1 (5 bases). From germline, CDR1 is LGHDT and CDR2 YNNKEL (reference sequence). This CDR3 has 16 residues. V shed 3 bases and J shed 0 bases, with 12 bases lying between them. CDR3 amino acids: CASSHSDGASNQPQHF. The DNA for the CDR3 is TGTGCCAGCAGCCATTCTGACGGGGCTAGCAATCAGCCCCAGCATTTT.

About this clone itself: Other DNA sequences in this sample translate to the same CDR3. This chain uses TRBV18 with TRBJ1-5; D is perhaps TRBD1 (6 bases). Germline V CDR1 and CDR2: KGHSH, LQKENI. The ends were cut back, 6 bases at V and 4 bases at J, with 10 bases in the middle. The length of the CDR3 is 13 residues. For the CDR3, the DNA is TGTGCCAGCTCCCCGGACAGAAATCAGCCCCAGCATTTT. As protein: CASSPDRNQPQHF.

The table lists this clone with a count of one. CDR3 sequence reads: CASIPRGNTEAFF. The CDR3 DNA reads as TGTGCCAGTATCCCCAGGGGGAACACTGAAGCTTTCTTT. This chain uses TRBV19 with TRBJ1-1, with D possibly being TRBD1 (6 bases). CDR3 size: 13 residues. Trimming stripped 7 bases from V and 1 base from J, with 10 bases between. Germline CDR1 and CDR2: LNHDA and SQIVND (reference sequence). The full variable domain, completed using reference TRBV19 and TRBJ1-1, is DGGITQSPKYLFRKEGQNVTLSCEQNLNHDAMYWYRQDPGQGLRLIYYSQIVNDFQKGDIAEGYSVSREKKESFPLTVTSAQKNPTAFYLCASIPRGNTEAFFGQGTRLTVV.

CDR3 protein: CASNLSGYSSYEQYF. The CDR3 DNA reads TGTGCCAGCAACCTTAGCGGTTATAGCTCCTACGAGCAGTACTTC. The V call is TRBV9, the J call TRBJ2-7, with a weak D call TRBD2 (6 bases). The CDR3 sequence is 15 residues long. Trimming took off 6 bases at V and 0 bases at J, with 16 bases between the two ends. Germline V gives CDR1 SGDLS, CDR2 YYNGEE.

CDR3 nucleotide sequence: TGTGCCTGGAAGGCAGGGGGGTTCTCCTACAATGAGCAGTTCTTC. Its protein product is CAWKAGGFSYNEQFF. The chain carries TRBV30 and TRBJ2-1; tentative D call: TRBD1 (7 bases). Trimming removed 4 bases at V and 0 bases at J, with 13 bases between. There are 15 residues in the CDR3. Germline V gene sequence: CDR1 GTSNPN, CDR2 SVGIG (reference sequence).

The chain combines TRBV5-1 with TRBJ2-7; D call uncertain. The germline V and J ends were trimmed by 2 bases and 3 bases, with 9 bases remaining between them. The CDR3 has 13 amino acids. Germline V lookup: CDR1 SGHRS, CDR2 YFSETQ. CDR3 loop: CASSFGRFYEQYF. The CDR3 bases are TGCGCCAGCAGCTTTGGAAGATTCTACGAGCAGTACTTC.

The J gene is TRBJ2-7, the V gene TRBV11-2; TRBD1 matches 7 bases. The CDR3 is 14 residues long. V lost 7 bases, J lost 6 bases, and 12 bases stayed unmatched. Germline lookup yields CDR1 SGHAT and CDR2 FQNNGV. This CDR3 reads CASTPGTELAEQYF. CDR3 DNA sequence: TGTGCCAGCACCCCCGGGACAGAGCTCGCCGAGCAGTACTTC.

The CDR3 is CASSIRLQSTGELFF. The DNA of the CDR3 is TGTGCCAGTAGTATTAGGCTGCAGTCAACCGGGGAGCTGTTTTTT. The rearrangement links TRBV19 to TRBJ2-2; D gene unclear. Trimming pared 3 bases from V and 5 bases from J, leaving 13 bases between. In germline, CDR1 is LNHDA, CDR2 SQIVND (reference sequence). The CDR3 has 15 amino acids. The complete variable domain, with remaining parts taken from reference TRBV19 and TRBJ2-2, reads DGGITQSPKYLFRKEGQNVTLSCEQNLNHDAMYWYRQDPGQGLRLIYYSQIVNDFQKGDIAEGYSVSREKKESFPLTVTSAQKNPTAFYLCASSIRLQSTGELFFGEGSRLTVL.

This clone was found once. The CDR3 DNA reads TGTGCCAGCAGCTTAGCGGGGGGGAAATACAATGAGCAGTTCTTC. Its translation: CASSLAGGKYNEQFF. The chain uses TRBV7-6 and TRBJ2-1; 7 bases map to TRBD2. The V gene's germline CDR1 is SGHVS and CDR2 FNYEAQ. V shed 0 bases and J 4 bases; nucleotides not matched to a gene: 3. The CDR3 contains 15 residues.

The chain couples TRBV7-9 to TRBJ2-1; 11 bases match TRBD2. From germline, CDR1 is SEHNR and CDR2 FQNEAQ (reference sequence). There are 18 residues in the CDR3. With 5 bases clipped from V and 2 bases from J, the junction kept 11 bases outside the gene matches. CDR3 sequence reads: CASSTGTSGDPPYNEQFF. The CDR3 DNA is TGTGCCAGCAGCACCGGGACTAGCGGAGACCCTCCCTACAATGAGCAGTTCTTC.

The chain links TRBV13 to TRBJ2-5; 9 positions agree with TRBD2. Germline CDR1 and CDR2: PRHDT and FYEKMQ (reference sequence). The CDR3 spans 16 residues. Losses at the gene ends were 0 bases for V and 4 bases for J; bases not matched to a gene: 6. CDR3 coding DNA: TGTGCCAGCAGCTTAGGCATGGCGGGAGGGCGAGAGACCCAGTACTTC. Amino acid sequence: CASSLGMAGGRETQYF.

The chain uses TRBV5-4 and TRBJ2-7; D possibly corresponds to TRBD2 (5 bases). V lost 1 base to trimming and J lost 4 bases, with 15 bases between them. This CDR3 comprises 15 residues. CDR1 and CDR2 from the germline V gene are SGHNT and YYREEE (reference sequence). The CDR3 coding sequence is TGTGCCAGCAGCTTGAGTTTCGGGTCGGGGTACGAGCAGTACTTC. Translated: CASSLSFGSGYEQYF.

This chain uses TRBV5-1 with TRBJ2-1, with TRBD2 matching over 14 bases. Losses at the gene ends were 3 bases for V and 9 bases for J; bases not matched to a gene: 11. The CDR3 totals 17 residues. Germline CDR1 reads SGHRS; CDR2 reads YFSETQ. CDR3 in DNA: TGCGCCAGCAGCTCGGGGACTAGCGGGAGACCCTTCTTTGAGCAGTTCTTC. This sequence encodes CASSSGTSGRPFFEQFF.

This chain links TRBV11-3 with TRBJ1-1; 9 bases line up with TRBD1. The V gene end was trimmed by 5 bases and the J gene end by 5 bases; junction bases not matched to a gene: 9. Germline lookup yields CDR1 SGHNT and CDR2 YENEEA. This CDR3 contains 15 residues. The CDR3 loop is CASSLTGGLGTEAFF. As DNA, the CDR3 is TGTGCCAGCAGCCTAACAGGGGGCTTAGGTACTGAAGCTTTCTTT.

V gene TRBV2 combines with J gene TRBJ2-5, with 9 bases identical to TRBD1. Germline V CDR1 and CDR2: SNHLY, FYNNEI. CDR3 length: 15 amino acids. J gave up 3 bases and V 2 bases, and 4 bases lay outside the gene matches. DNA for the CDR3: TGTGCCAGCAGTGAATGGGACAGGGTGGAAGAGACCCAGTACTTC. Protein sequence: CASSEWDRVEETQYF.

This clone was counted once. This chain links TRBV10-3 with TRBJ2-7, with 7 positions matching TRBD1. The trim removed 5 bases at V and 2 bases at J, leaving 9 bases unmatched. The CDR3 contains 15 residues. Germline assignment: CDR1 ENHRY and CDR2 SYGVKD. For the CDR3, the DNA is TGTGCCATCAGTCCGACCGGGGACAGAGCCTACGAGCAGTACTTC. Protein product: CAISPTGDRAYEQYF.

This chain uses TRBV4-3 with TRBJ2-5; D unclear. CDR1 and CDR2 from the germline V gene are LGHNA and YSLEER. The CDR3 covers 14 residues. V gave up 0 bases and J gave up 9 bases, with 14 bases separating them. For the CDR3, the DNA is TGCGCCAGCAGCCAAGAGAGCCTATCTGGGGCCCAGTACTTC. This encodes CASSQESLSGAQYF.

The chain is built from TRBV27 and TRBJ1-6; TRBD1 might be the D (6 bases). Per germline, CDR1 MNHEY and CDR2 SMNVEV (reference sequence). The length of the CDR3 is 15 residues. The ends were cut back, 3 bases at V and 10 bases at J, with 16 bases in the middle. DNA for the CDR3: TGTGCCAGCAGTTTCGGTGACAGGCTGTTATCACCCCTCCACTTT. Its protein is CASSFGDRLLSPLHF.

The rearrangement joins TRBV19 to TRBJ2-3, with 14 bases lining up with TRBD2. The CDR3 is 15 residues long. The V gene's germline CDR1 is LNHDA and CDR2 SQIVND (reference sequence). The V gene end was trimmed by 9 bases and the J gene end by 3 bases; junction bases not matched to a gene: 5. The CDR3 DNA follows: TGTGCCAGCCAAAGACTAGCGGGAGGGACAGATACGCAGTATTTT. Translation gives CASQRLAGGTDTQYF.

The table lists this clone with a few counts. The genes are TRBV5-1 and TRBJ2-2; 11 bases are shared with TRBD2. The CDR3 spans 16 residues. Looked up from germline, CDR1 is SGHRS and CDR2 is YFSETQ. J was trimmed by 7 bases and V by 0 bases; bases with no gene match: 5. The CDR3 DNA reads as TGCGCCAGCAGCTTGGGACTAGCGGGAACGATCGGGGAGCTGTTTTTT. Translated: CASSLGLAGTIGELFF.

The chain carries TRBV6-2 or TRBV6-3 and TRBJ2-1; unclear D gene. V dropped 2 bases and J dropped 2 bases, with 7 bases sitting between them. The CDR3 spans 14 residues. From germline, CDR1 is MNHEY and CDR2 SVGEGT. CDR3 bases: TGTGCCAGCAGTTACACGCGCACCTACAATGAGCAGTTCTTC. Encoded protein: CASSYTRTYNEQFF.